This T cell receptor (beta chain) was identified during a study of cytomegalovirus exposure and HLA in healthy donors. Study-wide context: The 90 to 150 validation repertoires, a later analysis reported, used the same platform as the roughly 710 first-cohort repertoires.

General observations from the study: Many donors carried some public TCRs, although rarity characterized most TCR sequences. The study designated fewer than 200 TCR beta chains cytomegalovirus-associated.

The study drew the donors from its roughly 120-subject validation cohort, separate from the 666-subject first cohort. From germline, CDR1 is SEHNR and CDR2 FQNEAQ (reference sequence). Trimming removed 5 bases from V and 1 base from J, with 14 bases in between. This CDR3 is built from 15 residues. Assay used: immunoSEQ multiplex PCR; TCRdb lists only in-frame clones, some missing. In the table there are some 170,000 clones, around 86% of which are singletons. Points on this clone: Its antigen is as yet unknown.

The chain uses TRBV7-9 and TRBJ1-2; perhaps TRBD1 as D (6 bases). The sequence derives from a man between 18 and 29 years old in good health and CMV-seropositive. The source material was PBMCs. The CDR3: CASSLEGGVNYGYTF. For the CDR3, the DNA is TGTGCCAGCAGCCTAGAAGGGGGAGTTAACTATGGCTACACCTTC.